This T cell receptor beta chain originates from a study of T cell repertoires in cytomegalovirus infection (dated by TCRdb to about 2019). Broadly, across the study: Alongside well-studied HLA-B-restricted epitopes, the peptide stimulations were aimed at recently identified HLA-C-restricted CMV epitopes, whose presentation resists viral immunomodulation. Donor HLA type was relevant to the analysis, as public TCR beta signatures indicated carriage of CMV infection together with the matching HLA type. Summary of the overall study and its limitations: In the ex vivo response, HLA-C-restricted CMV-specific TCR beta clonotypes were dominant, and in two of eight donors the single most frequent clonotype came from this HLA-C-restricted group. In both this cohort and an independent cohort of 352 donors, the cumulative frequency of public TCR beta family members distinguished carriers of CMV infection plus the relevant HLA type.

What the treatment or condition label conveys for this sample: in vitro stimulation with specific CMV peptide epitopes to enrich CMV-specific T cells. CDR1 is given as MNHNY and CDR2 as SVGAGI, both from the germline V gene (reference sequence). The CDR3, from cysteine to phenylalanine, totals 12 residues. The DNA shown is the 36-base CDR3, in frame from base 1. Trimming at the junction amounts to 6 bases on V and 6 bases on J, and the germline ends lie 11 bases apart. Comments on this clonotype: Its recognized antigen is unknown. Per-base qualities were not stored, and no clone one base away is much larger.

The sequencing machine was an Illumina HiSeq 1500. TCRdb trimmed the raw reads at Q25, called clones with MiXCR and kept productive beta chains. Merged by CDR3 protein, the rows form single entries marked with the most common genes and DNA. This sample holds around 540,000 distinct CDR3 sequences; around a third were observed only once. 17% of the sample is in the top ten clones. The sequence links TRBV6-6 to TRBJ1-1, and the D gene may be TRBD1, 5 bases matching. This TCR was recovered from a human donor in good health (CMV status not recorded). Some clones in this sample may be carry-over from other donors' samples. The sequencing here drew on cultured PBMCs, taken from culture after CMV antigen stimulation. This receptor has the CDR3 CASRDTRPEAFF. The nucleotide sequence reads as follows: TGTGCCAGCAGGGACACCCGTCCTGAAGCTTTCTTT.